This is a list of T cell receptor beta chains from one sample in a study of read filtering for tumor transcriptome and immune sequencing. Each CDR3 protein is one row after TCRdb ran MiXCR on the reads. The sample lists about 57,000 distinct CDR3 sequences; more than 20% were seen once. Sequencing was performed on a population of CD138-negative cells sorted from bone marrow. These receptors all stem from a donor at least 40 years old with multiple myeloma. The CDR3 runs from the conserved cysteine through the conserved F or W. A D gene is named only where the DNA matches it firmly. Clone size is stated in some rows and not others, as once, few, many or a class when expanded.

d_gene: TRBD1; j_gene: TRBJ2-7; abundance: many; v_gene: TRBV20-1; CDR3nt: TGCAGTGCTGCACAGGGGTTGGCCTACGAGCAGTACTTC; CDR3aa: CSAAQGLAYEQYF
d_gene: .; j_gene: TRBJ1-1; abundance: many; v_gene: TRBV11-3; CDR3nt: TGTGCCAGCAGCTCGGGACCGGGCACTGAAGCTTTCTTT; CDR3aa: CASSSGPGTEAFF
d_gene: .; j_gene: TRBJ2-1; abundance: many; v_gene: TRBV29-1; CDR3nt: TGCAGCGTTGAGGGGATCGAGCAGTTCTTC; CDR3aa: CSVEGIEQFF
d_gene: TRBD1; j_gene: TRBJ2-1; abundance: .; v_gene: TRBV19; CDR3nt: TGTGCCAGTTCGGGTGGGTGGAGGACAGGGCCACCGAATGAGCAGTTCTTC; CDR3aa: CASSGGWRTGPPNEQFF
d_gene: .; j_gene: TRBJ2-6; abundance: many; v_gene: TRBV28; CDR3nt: TGTGCCAGCAGTTTATCTTCCAGGGCTGGGGCCAACGTCCTGACTTTC; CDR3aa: CASSLSSRAGANVLTF
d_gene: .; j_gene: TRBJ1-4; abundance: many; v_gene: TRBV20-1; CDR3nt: TGCAGTGCTAGTGTCAGGCTGAATGAAAAACTGTTTTTT; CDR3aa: CSASVRLNEKLFF
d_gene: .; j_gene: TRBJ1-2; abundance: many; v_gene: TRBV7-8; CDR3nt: TGTGCCAGCAGCTTAGGGTTTGGGGGAGTCCACTATGGCTACACCTTC; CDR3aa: CASSLGFGGVHYGYTF
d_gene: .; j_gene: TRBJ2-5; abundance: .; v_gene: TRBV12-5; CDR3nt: TGTGCTAGTGGTACGGGAGTGAGCAGGATTGGGGAGACCCGGTACTTC; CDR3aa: CASGTGVSRIGETRYF
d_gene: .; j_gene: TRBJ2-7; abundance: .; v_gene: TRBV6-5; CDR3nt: TGTGCCAGCAGTTACTCGACAGTCCGACTCTACGAGCAGTACTTC; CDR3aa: CASSYSTVRLYEQYF
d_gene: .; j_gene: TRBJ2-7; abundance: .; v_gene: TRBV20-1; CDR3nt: TGCAGTGCTAGAGATTCGGGGACCTACGAGCAGTACTTC; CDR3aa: CSARDSGTYEQYF
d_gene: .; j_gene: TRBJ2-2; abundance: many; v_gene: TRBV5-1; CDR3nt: TGCGCCAGCAGCTTGGATGGGGGCGCGGGCACCGGGGAGCTGTTTTTT; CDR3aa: CASSLDGGAGTGELFF